Shown below are 21 T cell receptor beta chains from a single sample sequenced in a study of human T cells and chemical hapten exposure. TCRdb reanalysed the RACE reads using MiXCR and keeps one entry per CDR3 protein. The table has about 300,000 distinct CDR3 sequences, around 5% seen once; the top ten hold 7% to 10%. Time point described: pre-sensitization, week 0. Treatment noted: therapeutic diphenylcyclopropenone sensitization with weekly scalp DPC. Sequenced here: whole blood, sampled in connection with sensitization to the hapten diphenylcyclopropenone (DPC). Source of these receptors: a woman aged 18-35 years with alopecia areata. Some clones in this sample may be carry-over from other donors' samples.

This clonotype was counted between two and nine times. V usage is TRBV3-1 and J usage is TRBJ1-2; perhaps TRBD1 as D (5 bases). V shed 2 bases and J shed 2 bases, with 9 bases lying between them. From germline, CDR1 is LGHDT and CDR2 YNNKEL (reference sequence). This CDR3 has 14 amino acids. CDR3 amino acids: CASSQQGGNYGYTF. In DNA form, the CDR3 reads TGTGCCAGCAGCCAACAGGGCGGGAACTATGGCTACACCTTC.

This clonotype was counted many times. J is TRBJ2-2 and V is TRBV3-1; D is unclear. Germline CDR1 is LGHDT and CDR2 is YNNKEL (reference sequence). CDR3 size: 11 residues. V gave up 7 bases and J gave up 1 base, with 1 base separating them. The CDR3 coding sequence is TGTGCCAGCAAGAACACCGGGGAGCTGTTTTTT. Its protein is CASKNTGELFF.

At least ten counts were recorded for this clonotype. The chain joins TRBV7-6 to TRBJ2-6, with a tentative D call TRBD1 (6 bases). V dropped 5 bases and J dropped 2 bases, with 13 bases sitting between them. The CDR3 is 16 amino acids. Germline CDR1 is SGHVS and CDR2 is FNYEAQ. In DNA, the CDR3 is TGTGCCAGCAGCCCCCGAGGGGGAACTGGGGCCAACGTCCTGACTTTC. Its protein product is CASSPRGGTGANVLTF.

This clonotype appeared many times. The genes are TRBV29-1 and TRBJ1-1; D not resolved. Germline-derived CDR1 and CDR2 are SQVTM and ANQGSEA. The CDR3 runs to 12 residues. The V end lost 2 bases, the J end lost 5 bases, and 9 bases lay between the germline ends. The CDR3: CSVEMWQTEAFF. The CDR3, as DNA: TGCAGCGTTGAAATGTGGCAGACTGAAGCTTTCTTT.

This clonotype was recorded many times. This chain uses TRBV6-6 with TRBJ2-1; tentatively, D is TRBD1 (5 bases). The CDR3 length is 17 residues. The V gene lost 0 bases and the J gene lost 7 bases, with 19 bases spanning the gap. Germline CDR1 MNHNY, CDR2 SVGAGI (reference sequence). CDR3 residues: CASSYSVGPTGTNEQFF. The CDR3 DNA reads TGTGCCAGCAGTTACTCCGTCGGCCCTACAGGCACAAATGAGCAGTTCTTC.

The chain joins TRBV28 to TRBJ2-7; the D gene could be TRBD1 or TRBD2 (7 bases each). CDR1 and CDR2 (germline): MDHEN, SYDVKM. V lost 4 bases to trimming and J lost 5 bases, with 15 bases between them. CDR3 length equals 14 residues. CDR3 DNA sequence: TGTGCCAGCAGTTCCCAGGGGGGGGCGGACGAGCAGTACTTC. It encodes CASSSQGGADEQYF.

This clonotype was observed a handful of times. The chain employs TRBV6-1 and TRBJ2-7; D tentatively reads TRBD1 or TRBD2 (5 bases each). CDR3 length: 15 amino acids. Trimming took off 10 bases at V and 5 bases at J, with 24 bases between the two ends. CDR1 and CDR2 (germline): MNHNS, SASEGT. Here the CDR3 reads CATLPPGPGPDEQYF. CDR3 sequence (DNA): TGTGCCACTCTTCCACCGGGGCCTGGCCCCGACGAGCAGTACTTC.

This rearrangement joins TRBV6-5 to TRBJ1-3; D is possibly TRBD1 (5 bases). With 6 bases removed from V and 2 bases from J, the gap between germline ends came to 11 bases. Looked up from germline, CDR1 is MNHEY and CDR2 is SVGAGI. The CDR3 is made up of 14 amino acids. Here the CDR3 DNA reads TGTGCCAGCAGCCAGACAGTTCCTGGAAACACCATATATTTT. Amino acids: CASSQTVPGNTIYF.

The sample holds a few counts of this clonotype. DNA of the CDR3: TGCGCCAGCAGCCAAGACAGGATGTCTGAAGCTTTCTTT. Protein: CASSQDRMSEAFF. The chain joins TRBV4-3 to TRBJ1-1, with D unresolved. V dropped 0 bases and J dropped 6 bases, with 8 bases sitting between them. Germline V lookup: CDR1 LGHNA, CDR2 YSLEER. This CDR3 is built from 13 residues.

This clonotype was detected ten times or more. The rearrangement uses TRBV6-4 and TRBJ1-1; 8 nucleotides agree with TRBD1. Germline V gene lookup returns CDR1 MRHNA and CDR2 SNTAGT. This CDR3 comprises 13 residues. The V segment lost 7 bases and the J segment 9 bases; nucleotides outside the gene matches: 10. The CDR3 DNA sequence: TGTGCCAGCACGACAGGGGCCGGTCGGAAAGCTTTCTTT. It yields the protein CASTTGAGRKAFF.

This clonotype came up a few times. The genes are TRBV11-2 and TRBJ2-4, with D possibly matching TRBD2 (5 bases). This CDR3 has 15 residues. Looked up from germline, CDR1 is SGHAT and CDR2 is FQNNGV. V shed 5 bases and J shed 0 bases, with 11 bases lying between them. The CDR3 DNA sequence: TGTGCCAGCAGCCTGGACTCGGTAGCCAAAAACATTCAGTACTTC. It encodes CASSLDSVAKNIQYF.

This clonotype was counted many times. The chain links TRBV4-2 to TRBJ2-3; no clear D gene. Germline values: CDR1 LGHNA, CDR2 YNFKEQ. The length of the CDR3 is 15 residues. V was pared by 0 bases and J by 5 bases, with 12 bases between. CDR3 sequence (DNA): TGTGCCAGCAGCCAAGAGCCCCAAAGGGTAGATACGCAGTATTTT. It translates to CASSQEPQRVDTQYF.

This clonotype has more than one count but fewer than ten. The J gene is TRBJ1-6, the V gene TRBV12-3 or TRBV12-4; no clear D. Trimming shortened V by 3 bases and J by 6 bases, and 6 bases separated the two germline ends. This CDR3 has 13 amino acids. CDR3 residues: CASSFGANSPLHF. The CDR3 DNA reads as TGTGCCAGCAGTTTTGGAGCTAATTCACCCCTCCACTTT.

The V call is TRBV2, the J call TRBJ2-7; D gene ambiguous. The length of the CDR3 is 13 residues. With 5 bases removed from V and 0 bases from J, the gap between germline ends came to 8 bases. Germline CDR1 and CDR2: SNHLY and FYNNEI. This CDR3 is CASSNAPSYEQYF. The CDR3 DNA reads as TGTGCCAGCAGTAACGCACCCTCCTACGAGCAGTACTTC. Supplemented by reference TRBV2 and TRBJ2-7, the full variable domain reads EPEVTQTPSHQVTQMGQEVILRCVPISNHLYFYWYRQILGQKVEFLVSFYNNEISEKSEIFDDQFSVERPDGSNFTLKIRSTKLEDSAMYFCASSNAPSYEQYFGPGTRLTVT.

The chain recombines TRBV19 with TRBJ2-3; D is uncertain. The V gene's germline CDR1 is LNHDA and CDR2 SQIVND (reference sequence). The CDR3 runs to 13 residues. V lost 4 bases and J 5 bases, leaving 10 bases between the germline ends. As DNA, the CDR3 is TGTGCCAGTAGTACACAAAAGAAAGATACGCAGTATTTT. Translated: CASSTQKKDTQYF.

The chain has TRBV12-3 or TRBV12-4 and TRBJ2-3; 8 bases line up with TRBD2. The ends lost 6 bases at V and 6 bases at J; junction bases unmatched: 8. The CDR3 runs to 14 residues. CDR3 bases: TGTGCCAGCAGCCACGGGGGGGCCGGTGATACGCAGTATTTT. It is translated as CASSHGGAGDTQYF.

V and J are TRBV12-3 or TRBV12-4 and TRBJ2-2; 11 nucleotides match TRBD1. The CDR3 is made up of 16 amino acids. Trimming cost V 5 bases and J 4 bases; bases outside gene matches: 6. The CDR3 loop reads CASSPSGTGGTGELFF. CDR3 nucleotide sequence: TGTGCCAGCAGTCCCTCGGGGACAGGGGGCACCGGGGAGCTGTTTTTT.

The genes are TRBV24-1 and TRBJ2-2, with no clear D. Germline loops: CDR1 KGHDR, CDR2 SFDVKD. Between the trimmed V and J ends, which lost 0 bases and 5 bases, there was a span of 6 bases. This CDR3 spans 14 amino acids. The DNA of the CDR3 is TGTGCCACCAGTGATTTGCCCCTTACCGGGGAGCTGTTTTTT. Translation: CATSDLPLTGELFF.

This clonotype was detected many times. The CDR3, as DNA: TGTGCCAGCAGCTTAGTAGGAGGACAGGGTGTTGAAGCTTTCTTT. Translation gives CASSLVGGQGVEAFF. The chain links TRBV7-2 to TRBJ1-1; TRBD1 aligns across 8 bases. This CDR3 contains 15 residues. Germline loops: CDR1 SGHTA, CDR2 FQGNSA. The V gene end was trimmed by 1 base and the J gene end by 7 bases; junction bases not matched to a gene: 8. Variable domain in full (rest from reference TRBV7-2 and TRBJ1-1): GAGVSQSPSNKVTEKGKDVELRCDPISGHTALYWYRQSLGQGLEFLIYFQGNSAPDKSGLPSDRFSAERTGGSVSTLTIQRTQQEDSAVYLCASSLVGGQGVEAFFGQGTRLTVV.

This clonotype was seen a handful of times. The V call is TRBV7-2, the J call TRBJ2-3, with 11 bases that match TRBD2. Germline V gene data show CDR1 as SGHTA and CDR2 as FQGNSA. With 3 bases clipped from V and 5 bases from J, the junction kept 4 bases outside the gene matches. The CDR3 contains 15 residues. The CDR3 reads CASSFRSGGEDTQYF. Written as DNA, the CDR3 is TGTGCCAGCAGCTTTCGTAGCGGGGGGGAAGATACGCAGTATTTT.

Only a few counts were recorded for this clonotype. The rearrangement uses TRBV6-4 and TRBJ2-7; 7 bases fit TRBD2. This CDR3 is built from 15 residues. Germline V gives CDR1 MRHNA, CDR2 SNTAGT. V lost 2 bases to trimming and J lost 7 bases; unmatched junction nucleotides: 11. The CDR3: CASSDPKRGEGEQYF. In DNA form, the CDR3 reads TGTGCCAGCAGTGACCCAAAACGGGGGGAAGGGGAGCAGTACTTC.